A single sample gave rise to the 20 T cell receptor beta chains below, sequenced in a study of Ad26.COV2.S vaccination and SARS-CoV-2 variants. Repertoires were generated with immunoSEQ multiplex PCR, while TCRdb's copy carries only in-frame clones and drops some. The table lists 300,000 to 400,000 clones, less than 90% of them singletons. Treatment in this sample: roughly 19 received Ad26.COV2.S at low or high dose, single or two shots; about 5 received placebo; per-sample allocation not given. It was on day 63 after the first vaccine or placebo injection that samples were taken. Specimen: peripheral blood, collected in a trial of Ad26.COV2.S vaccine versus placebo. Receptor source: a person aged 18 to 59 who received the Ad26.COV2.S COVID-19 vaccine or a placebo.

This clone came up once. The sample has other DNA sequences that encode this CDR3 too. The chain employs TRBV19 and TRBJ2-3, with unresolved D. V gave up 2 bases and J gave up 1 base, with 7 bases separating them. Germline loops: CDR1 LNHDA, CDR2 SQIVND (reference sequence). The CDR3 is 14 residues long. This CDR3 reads CASSILGGTDTQYF. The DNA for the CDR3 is TGTGCCAGTAGTATACTAGGCGGCACAGATACGCAGTATTTT. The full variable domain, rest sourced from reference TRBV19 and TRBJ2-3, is DGGITQSPKYLFRKEGQNVTLSCEQNLNHDAMYWYRQDPGQGLRLIYYSQIVNDFQKGDIAEGYSVSREKKESFPLTVTSAQKNPTAFYLCASSILGGTDTQYFGPGTRLTVL.

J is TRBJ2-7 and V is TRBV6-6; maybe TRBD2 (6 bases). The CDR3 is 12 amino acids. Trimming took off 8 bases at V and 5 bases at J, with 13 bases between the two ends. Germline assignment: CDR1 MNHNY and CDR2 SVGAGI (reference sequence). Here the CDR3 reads CASHGGFNEQYF. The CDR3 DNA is TGTGCCAGCCATGGGGGGTTCAACGAGCAGTACTTC.

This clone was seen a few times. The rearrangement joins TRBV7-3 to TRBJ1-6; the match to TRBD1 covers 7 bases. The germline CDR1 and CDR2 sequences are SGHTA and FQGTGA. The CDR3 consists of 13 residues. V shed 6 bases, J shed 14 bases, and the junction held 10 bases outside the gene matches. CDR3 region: CASSEGAAMALHF. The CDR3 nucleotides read TGTGCCAGCAGTGAGGGGGCCGCAATGGCCCTCCACTTT.

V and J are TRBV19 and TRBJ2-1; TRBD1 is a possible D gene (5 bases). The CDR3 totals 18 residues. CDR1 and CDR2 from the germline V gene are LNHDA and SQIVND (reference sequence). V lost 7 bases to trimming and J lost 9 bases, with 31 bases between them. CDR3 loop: CASNGLSPRSSGPGEQFF. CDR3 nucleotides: TGTGCCAGTAATGGTCTCAGTCCCCGATCTTCAGGGCCAGGTGAGCAGTTCTTC.

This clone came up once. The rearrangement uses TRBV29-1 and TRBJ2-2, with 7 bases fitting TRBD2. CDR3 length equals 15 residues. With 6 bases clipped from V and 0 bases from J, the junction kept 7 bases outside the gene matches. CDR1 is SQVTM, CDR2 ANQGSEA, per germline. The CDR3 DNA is TGCAGCGTCCTCAGCGGGGCGTCGAACACCGGGGAGCTGTTTTTT. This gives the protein CSVLSGASNTGELFF.

Here the CDR3 DNA reads TGTGCCAGCAGTTATGGCGGGTACGACCAGCCCCAGCATTTT. This sequence encodes CASSYGGYDQPQHF. The chain employs TRBV6-6 and TRBJ1-5, with D hard to call. V lost 3 bases and J lost 7, with 13 bases in between. The germline CDR1 and CDR2 sequences are MNHNY and SVGAGI (reference sequence). This CDR3 is built from 14 residues.

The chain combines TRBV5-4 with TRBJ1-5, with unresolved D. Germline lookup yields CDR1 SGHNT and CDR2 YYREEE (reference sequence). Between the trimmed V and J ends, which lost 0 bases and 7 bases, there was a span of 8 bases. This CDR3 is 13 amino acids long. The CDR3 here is CASSLAGGQPQHF. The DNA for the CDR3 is TGTGCCAGCAGCTTGGCTGGCGGCCAGCCCCAGCATTTT.

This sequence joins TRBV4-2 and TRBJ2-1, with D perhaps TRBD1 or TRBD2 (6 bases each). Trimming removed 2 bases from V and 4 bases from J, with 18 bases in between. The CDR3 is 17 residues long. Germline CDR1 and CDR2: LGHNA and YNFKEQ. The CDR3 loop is CASSQTLGGGEYNEQFF. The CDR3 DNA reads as TGTGCCAGCAGCCAAACCCTGGGGGGCGGAGAATACAATGAGCAGTTCTTC.

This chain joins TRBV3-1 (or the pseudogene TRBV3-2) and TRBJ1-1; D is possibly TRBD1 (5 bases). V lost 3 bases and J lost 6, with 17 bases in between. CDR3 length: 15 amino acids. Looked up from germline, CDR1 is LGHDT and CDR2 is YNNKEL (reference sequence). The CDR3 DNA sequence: TGTGCCAGCAGCCACCTGACGGGGGGGGTTGCTGAAGCTTTCTTT. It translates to CASSHLTGGVAEAFF.

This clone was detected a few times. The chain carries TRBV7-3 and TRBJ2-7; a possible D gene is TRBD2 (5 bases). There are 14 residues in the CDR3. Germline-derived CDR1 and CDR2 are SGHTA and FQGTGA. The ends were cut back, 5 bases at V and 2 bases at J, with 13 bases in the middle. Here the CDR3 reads CASSLAPGAYEQYF. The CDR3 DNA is TGTGCCAGCAGCCTCGCCCCCGGGGCCTACGAGCAGTACTTC.

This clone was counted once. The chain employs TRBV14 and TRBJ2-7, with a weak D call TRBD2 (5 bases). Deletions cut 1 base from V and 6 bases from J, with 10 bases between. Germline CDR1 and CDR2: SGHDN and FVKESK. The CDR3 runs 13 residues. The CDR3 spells CASSQVRRFEQYF. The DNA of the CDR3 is TGTGCCAGCAGCCAAGTGAGGAGGTTCGAGCAGTACTTC.

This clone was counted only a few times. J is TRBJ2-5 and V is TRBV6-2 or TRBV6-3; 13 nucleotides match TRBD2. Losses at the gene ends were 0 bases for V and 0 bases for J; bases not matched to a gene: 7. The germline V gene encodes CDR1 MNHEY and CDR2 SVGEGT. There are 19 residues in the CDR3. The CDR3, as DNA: TGTGCCAGCAGTTACTCGAGACTAGCGGGAGGAGGGGACCAAGAGACCCAGTACTTC. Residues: CASSYSRLAGGGDQETQYF.

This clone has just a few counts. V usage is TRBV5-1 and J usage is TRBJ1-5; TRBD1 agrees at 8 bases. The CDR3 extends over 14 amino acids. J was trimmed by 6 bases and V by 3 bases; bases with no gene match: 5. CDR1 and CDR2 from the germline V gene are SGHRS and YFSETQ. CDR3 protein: CASSCQGACQPQHF. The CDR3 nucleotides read TGCGCCAGCAGCTGCCAGGGGGCCTGTCAGCCCCAGCATTTT.

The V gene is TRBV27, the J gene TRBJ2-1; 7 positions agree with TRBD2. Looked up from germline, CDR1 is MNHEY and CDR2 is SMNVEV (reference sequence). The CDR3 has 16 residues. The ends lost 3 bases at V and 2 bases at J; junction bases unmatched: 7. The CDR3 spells CASSFVRAGPYNEQFF. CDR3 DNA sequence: TGTGCCAGCAGTTTCGTGAGAGCGGGGCCCTACAATGAGCAGTTCTTC.

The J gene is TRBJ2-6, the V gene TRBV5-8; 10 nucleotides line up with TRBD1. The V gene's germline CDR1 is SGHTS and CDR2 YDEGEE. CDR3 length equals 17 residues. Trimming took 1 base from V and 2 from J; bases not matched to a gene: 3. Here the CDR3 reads CASSLWTGGTGANVLTF. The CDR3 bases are TGTGCCAGCAGCTTGTGGACAGGGGGTACTGGGGCCAACGTCCTGACTTTC.

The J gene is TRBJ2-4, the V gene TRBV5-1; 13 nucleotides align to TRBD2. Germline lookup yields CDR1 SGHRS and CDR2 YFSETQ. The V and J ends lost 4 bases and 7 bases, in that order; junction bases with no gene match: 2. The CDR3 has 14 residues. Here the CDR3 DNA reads TGCGCCAGCAGCCCGGGACTAGCGGGGAACATTCAGTACTTC. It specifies CASSPGLAGNIQYF.

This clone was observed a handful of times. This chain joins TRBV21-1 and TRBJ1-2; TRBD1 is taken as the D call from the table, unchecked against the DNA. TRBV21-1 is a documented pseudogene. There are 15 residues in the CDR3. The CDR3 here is CASRGLVDTNYGYTF. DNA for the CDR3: TGTGCCAGCAGGGGATTGGTGGACACTAACTATGGCTACACCTTC.

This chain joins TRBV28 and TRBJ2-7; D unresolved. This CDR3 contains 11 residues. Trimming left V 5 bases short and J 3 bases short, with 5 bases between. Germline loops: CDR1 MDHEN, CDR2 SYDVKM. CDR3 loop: CASSPFYEQYF. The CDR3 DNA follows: TGTGCCAGCAGTCCCTTCTACGAGCAGTACTTC.

The CDR3 DNA reads TGTGCCAGCAGCTCACGGACAGGGATGGGTCAGCCCCAGCATTTT. Translated: CASSSRTGMGQPQHF. The chain couples TRBV11-2 to TRBJ1-5; 8 nucleotides align to TRBD1. Trimming at V came to 4 bases and at J to 6 bases, leaving 8 bases not matched to a gene. Germline V gene sequence: CDR1 SGHAT, CDR2 FQNNGV. The CDR3 is 15 residues long.

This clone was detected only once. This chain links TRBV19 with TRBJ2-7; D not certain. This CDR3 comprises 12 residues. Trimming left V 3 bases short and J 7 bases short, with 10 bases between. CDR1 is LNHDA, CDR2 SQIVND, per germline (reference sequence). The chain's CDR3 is CASSIPGWEQYF. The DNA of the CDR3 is TGTGCCAGTAGTATCCCCGGCTGGGAGCAGTACTTC.